The next 21 T cell receptor beta chains were all read from a single sample in a study of blood T cell repertoires in COVID-19. This table comes from immunoSEQ multiplex PCR, and its TCRdb copy is limited to in-frame clones, with some not included. This sample has fewer than 500,000 clones, with about 87% found just once. Sequencing input: peripheral blood. These receptors originate from a young man with COVID-19, enrolled during active disease.

This clone was seen a few times. The CDR3: CASSDLRGETQYF. CDR3 sequence (DNA): TGTGCCAGCAGTGACTTACGGGGGGAGACCCAGTACTTC. The chain carries TRBV2 and TRBJ2-5; a possible D gene is TRBD2 (6 bases). Germline V CDR1 and CDR2: SNHLY, FYNNEI. V was clipped by 3 bases and J by 5 bases, with 10 bases between them. The CDR3 is 13 residues long.

The rearrangement links TRBV2 to TRBJ2-2, with D possibly TRBD2 on 5 matching bases. The CDR3 consists of 14 residues. CDR1 is SNHLY and CDR2 is FYNNEI in the germline V gene. V was pared by 6 bases and J by 4 bases, with 12 bases between. CDR3 nucleotides: TGTGCCAGCAGCCTCTGGCTAGCCACCGGGGAGCTGTTTTTT. It codes for CASSLWLATGELFF.

CDR3 in DNA: TGTGCCAGCAGCAGATCCGGGAGCGGAGATACGCAGTATTTT. Translating gives CASSRSGSGDTQYF. The gene calls are TRBV9 and TRBJ2-3; D might be TRBD2 (6 bases). V lost 4 bases to trimming and J lost 5 bases, with 14 bases between them. Germline lookup yields CDR1 SGDLS and CDR2 YYNGEE. The CDR3 length is 14 residues. Combining the CDR3 with reference TRBV9 and TRBJ2-3 gives the whole variable domain DSGVTQTPKHLITATGQRVTLRCSPRSGDLSVYWYQQSLDQGLQFLIQYYNGEERAKGNILERFSAQQFPDLHSELNLSSLELGDSALYFCASSRSGSGDTQYFGPGTRLTVL.

The chain links TRBV6-5 to TRBJ2-3; TRBD2 matches at 7 bases. Germline trimming cut 8 bases from V and 3 bases from J; bases unmatched to any gene: 11. The CDR3 is made up of 15 amino acids. Germline lookup yields CDR1 MNHEY and CDR2 SVGAGI. The CDR3 DNA is TGTGCCAGCTCCTACCAGACTAGCCAGACAGATACGCAGTATTTT. Residues: CASSYQTSQTDTQYF.

V and J are TRBV15 and TRBJ2-3; D not certain. There are 15 residues in the CDR3. V shed 0 bases and J shed 2 bases, with 9 bases lying between them. Germline assignment: CDR1 LNHNV and CDR2 YYDKDF (reference sequence). CDR3 amino acids: CATSRDGTDTDTQYF. As DNA, the CDR3 is TGTGCCACCAGCAGAGATGGTACAGACACAGATACGCAGTATTTT.

The rearrangement links TRBV5-5 to TRBJ1-2, with D unresolved. CDR1 and CDR2 from the germline V gene are SGHKS and YYEKEE (reference sequence). Trimming stripped 0 bases from V and 5 bases from J, with 17 bases between. This CDR3 comprises 16 residues. The CDR3 nucleotides are TGTGCCAGCAGCTTGGTGGGAGCAGGTCTCGCGTATGGCTACACCTTC. It translates to CASSLVGAGLAYGYTF.

The chain couples TRBV19 to TRBJ2-3, with D tentatively TRBD1 (7 bases). The CDR3 consists of 13 residues. The V and J ends lost 4 bases and 6 bases respectively, with 11 bases between them. Germline-derived CDR1 and CDR2 are LNHDA and SQIVND (reference sequence). The CDR3 spells CASSKPGGDTQYF. For the CDR3, the DNA is TGTGCCAGTAGTAAGCCAGGGGGGGATACGCAGTATTTT.

The rearrangement joins TRBV11-1 to TRBJ2-1, with a tentative D call TRBD2 (5 bases). The CDR3 has 14 amino acids. The V gene's germline CDR1 is SGHAT and CDR2 FQDESV (reference sequence). V lost 5 bases and J lost 4, with 12 bases in between. The CDR3 here is CASSPGRTYNEQFF. In DNA form, the CDR3 reads TGTGCCAGCAGCCCCGGGCGGACTTACAATGAGCAGTTCTTC.

The gene calls are TRBV13 and TRBJ2-2; TRBD2 matches 9 bases. V lost 5 bases to trimming and J lost 0 bases; unmatched junction nucleotides: 4. CDR3 length: 16 amino acids. The germline gives CDR1 PRHDT, CDR2 FYEKMQ (reference sequence). CDR3 DNA: TGTGCCAGCAGCCGGCGACTAGCGGCGAACACCGGGGAGCTGTTTTTT. The encoded protein is CASSRRLAANTGELFF.

This clone has just one count. The gene calls are TRBV20-1 and TRBJ1-1, with D maybe TRBD1 (6 bases). The CDR3 totals 15 residues. V lost 3 bases to trimming and J lost 8 bases, with 22 bases between them. CDR1 and CDR2 from the germline V gene are DFQATT and SNEGSKA (reference sequence). The CDR3 sequence: CSASPSTNREMEAFF. Here the CDR3 DNA reads TGCAGTGCTAGTCCCTCCACAAACAGGGAAATGGAAGCTTTCTTT.

The chain employs TRBV4-1 and TRBJ2-6, with D maybe TRBD1 (5 bases). Looked up from germline, CDR1 is MGHRA and CDR2 is YSYEKL. Trimming removed 1 base from V and 0 bases from J, with 16 bases in between. This CDR3 has 19 amino acids. The CDR3 loop reads CASSQGLAGSTSGANVLTF. The CDR3, as DNA: TGCGCCAGCAGCCAAGGTCTGGCAGGGTCTACCTCTGGGGCCAACGTCCTGACTTTC.

This clone has only a few counts. The chain employs TRBV6-5 and TRBJ2-1, with D perhaps TRBD1 (5 bases). V lost 5 bases, J lost 9 bases, and 8 bases lay in between. The CDR3 is made up of 11 amino acids. Germline lookup yields CDR1 MNHEY and CDR2 SVGAGI. The CDR3 is CASSSGAEQFF. DNA of the CDR3: TGTGCCAGCAGTAGTGGGGCTGAGCAGTTCTTC.

The J gene is TRBJ2-3, the V gene TRBV6-5; 10 bases agree with TRBD2. With V trimmed by 6 bases and J by 6 bases, 9 bases remained unmatched. In germline, CDR1 is MNHEY, CDR2 SVGAGI. CDR3 length: 15 amino acids. In nucleotides, the CDR3 is TGTGCCAGCAGGCAAGCGGGGGGGGTCGCGGATACGCAGTATTTT. Amino acids: CASRQAGGVADTQYF.

The gene calls are TRBV12-5 and TRBJ1-3; the D gene is possibly TRBD1 (6 bases). This CDR3 is 16 amino acids long. Germline V gene sequence: CDR1 LGHNT, CDR2 FRNRAP. V lost 3 bases, J lost 4 bases, and 16 bases lay in between. This CDR3 reads CASGFQPGGRGNTIYF. The CDR3 DNA reads TGTGCTAGTGGTTTCCAACCGGGGGGCCGGGGAAACACCATATATTTT.

The V gene is TRBV12-3 or TRBV12-4, the J gene TRBJ2-1, with a tentative D call TRBD1 (5 bases). The CDR3 has 11 residues. Between the trimmed V and J ends, which lost 5 bases and 9 bases, there was a span of 8 bases. CDR3 residues: CASSRQGEQFF. DNA for the CDR3: TGTGCCAGCAGTCGCCAGGGTGAGCAGTTCTTC.

This clone was found once. This chain uses TRBV14 with TRBJ2-3, with TRBD2 matching over 7 bases. Germline lookup yields CDR1 SGHDN and CDR2 FVKESK. The CDR3 runs 15 residues. V lost 4 bases, J lost 4 bases, and 8 bases stayed unmatched. In DNA, the CDR3 is TGTGCCAGCAGCCGAGCGGGACCCCTCTCAGATACGCAGTATTTT. Encoded protein: CASSRAGPLSDTQYF. The variable domain in full, with the rest retrieved from reference TRBV14 and TRBJ2-3, is EAGVTQFPSHSVIEKGQTVTLRCDPISGHDNLYWYRRVMGKEIKFLLHFVKESKQDESGMPNNRFLAERTGGTYSTLKVQPAELEDSGVYFCASSRAGPLSDTQYFGPGTRLTVL.

As regards this clone: Additional DNA sequences in this sample encode the identical CDR3. This chain uses TRBV6-5 with TRBJ1-1, with 7 bases matching TRBD1. The J segment lost 4 bases and the V segment lost 6 bases, leaving 2 bases of the junction unmatched. Germline-derived CDR1 and CDR2 are MNHEY and SVGAGI. The CDR3 totals 12 residues. This CDR3 is CASSPGGTEAFF. The CDR3 DNA reads TGTGCCAGCAGCCCAGGGGGCACTGAAGCTTTCTTT.

This rearrangement joins TRBV19 to TRBJ1-3, with D unclear. The CDR3 is 15 amino acids. Trimming cost V 5 bases and J 0 bases, with 11 bases left between them. Germline CDR1 reads LNHDA; CDR2 reads SQIVND (reference sequence). Here the CDR3 reads CASSDYSYSGNTIYF. In DNA form, the CDR3 reads TGTGCCAGTAGTGATTACAGCTACTCTGGAAACACCATATATTTT.

The chain employs TRBV7-6 and TRBJ1-5; D is perhaps TRBD1 (6 bases). V shed 1 base and J shed 5 bases, with 9 bases lying between them. The CDR3 has 14 residues. Looked up from germline, CDR1 is SGHVS and CDR2 is FNYEAQ. In DNA form, the CDR3 reads TGTGCCAGCAGCTTAGGCACAGGGTATCAGCCCCAGCATTTT. Protein product: CASSLGTGYQPQHF.

This chain links TRBV6-1 with TRBJ2-2, with TRBD2 identical over 8 bases. Trimming at V came to 1 base and at J to 10 bases, leaving 11 bases not matched to a gene. CDR1 is MNHNS, CDR2 SASEGT, per germline. The CDR3 covers 16 residues. The chain's CDR3 is CASSEDAGGGVEELFF. CDR3 DNA: TGTGCCAGCAGTGAAGATGCGGGAGGAGGGGTAGAGGAGCTGTTTTTT.

V usage is TRBV13 and J usage is TRBJ1-2, with D uncertain. V was pared by 1 base and J by 4 bases, with 16 bases between. In germline, CDR1 is PRHDT, CDR2 FYEKMQ (reference sequence). The CDR3 loop spans 16 amino acids. CDR3 nucleotide sequence: TGTGCCAGCAGCTTAGAAACTGGGCTCTTACCCTATGGCTACACCTTC. This encodes CASSLETGLLPYGYTF.